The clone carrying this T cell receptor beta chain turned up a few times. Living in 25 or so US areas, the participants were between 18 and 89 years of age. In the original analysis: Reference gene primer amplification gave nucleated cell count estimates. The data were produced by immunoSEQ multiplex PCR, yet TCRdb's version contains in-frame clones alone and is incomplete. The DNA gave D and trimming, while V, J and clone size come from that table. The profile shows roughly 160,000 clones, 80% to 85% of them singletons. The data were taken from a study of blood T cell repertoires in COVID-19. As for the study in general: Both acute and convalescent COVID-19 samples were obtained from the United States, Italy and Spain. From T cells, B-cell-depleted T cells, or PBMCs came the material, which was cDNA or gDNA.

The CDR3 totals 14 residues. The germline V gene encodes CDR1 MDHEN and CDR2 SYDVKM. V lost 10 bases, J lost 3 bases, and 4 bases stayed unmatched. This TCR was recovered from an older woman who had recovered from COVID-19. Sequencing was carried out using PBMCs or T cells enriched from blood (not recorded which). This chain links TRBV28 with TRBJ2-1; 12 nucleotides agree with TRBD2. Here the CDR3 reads CATRGLAGYNEQFF. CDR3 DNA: TGTGCCACTCGGGGACTAGCGGGCTACAATGAGCAGTTCTTC.